This T cell receptor beta chain derives from a study of human T cells and chemical hapten exposure. About the research overall: A roughly 2 cm by roughly 2 cm inner upper arm patch received 2% DPC for sensitization.

Stated time point: pre-sensitization, week 0. Treatment: therapeutic diphenylcyclopropenone sensitization with weekly scalp DPC. Total RNA was extracted from unfractionated whole blood. The study drew its donors from alopecia patients who were 18 to 70 years old and suitable for DPC. MiXCR was run by TCRdb on the RACE reads, yielding one entry per CDR3 protein. Among around 33,000 distinct CDR3 sequences listed, 10% to 15% were seen once. The CDR3 consists of 12 residues. V lost 3 bases and J 4 bases, leaving 10 bases between the germline ends. Germline lookup yields CDR1 SQVTM and CDR2 ANQGSEA. This clonotype has just a few counts.

The clonotype was recovered from a woman aged 35 to 49 with alopecia areata. Some clones in this sample may be carry-over from other donors' samples. The material sequenced was whole blood, taken in connection with sensitization to the hapten diphenylcyclopropenone (DPC). This chain uses TRBV29-1 with TRBJ2-7, with D tentatively TRBD1 (5 bases). The CDR3 DNA reads as TGCAGCGTTGAGGTTAGGACATACGAGCAGTACTTC. Protein: CSVEVRTYEQYF.